This TCR beta chain came from a study of control samples from healthy donors and cancer patients. V lost 4 bases and J lost 0, with 26 bases in between. The CDR3 covers 20 residues. Per the germline V gene, CDR1 is SGHNT and CDR2 is YENEEA. Assay: immunoSEQ multiplex PCR; the TCRdb copy retains only in-frame clones and omits some. The table includes roughly 130,000 clones, 75% to 95% detected once. The chain links TRBV11-3 to TRBJ2-3; D may be TRBD1 (6 bases). The sequencing input was blood. The source of this sequence is a young man in good health. CDR3 coding DNA: TGTGCCAGCAGCTCCGAACTTGTTTTCTGTGGGACACTTAGCACAGATACGCAGTATTTT. It yields the protein CASSSELVFCGTLSTDTQYF.